The subject of this entry is one T cell receptor (beta chain). The data belong to a study of regulatory T cells in long-lasting Graves disease. Indicated time point: newly diagnosed GD, antithyroid drugs for less than 3 months. There was RNA extracted from PBMCs, and the TCR library was made from it. Libraries of TCR beta came from iRepertoire HTBI primers plus Arm-PCR of CDR3 regions. TCRdb reanalysed the multiplex PCR reads using MiXCR and keeps one entry per CDR3 protein. Among 420,000 or so distinct CDR3 sequences listed, about 16% were seen once. The CDR3 sequence is 13 residues long. Germline V gives CDR1 PRHDT, CDR2 FYEKMQ (reference sequence). The V gene end was trimmed by 7 bases and the J gene end by 5 bases; junction bases not matched to a gene: 6. The same specimen was also included in a second study, on T cells in Graves' hyperthyroidism and ophthalmopathy.

The TCR originated in a woman aged 18 to 35 with Graves disease. The specimen comprised peripheral blood mononuclear cells (PBMCs), sampled at new diagnosis, from a patient treated with antithyroid drugs. The V gene is TRBV13, the J gene TRBJ2-5; 8 positions match TRBD2. The CDR3 reads CASTESGSETQYF. In DNA form, the CDR3 reads TGTGCCAGCACGGAAAGCGGGAGTGAGACCCAGTACTTC.